There are a few counts of the clone carrying this T cell receptor beta chain. Its antigen is undetermined. This specimen includes other DNA sequences encoding the same CDR3. Germline lookup yields CDR1 MNHNS and CDR2 SASEGT. After removal of 3 bases from V and 7 bases from J, the junction contained 4 bases not matched to a gene. This CDR3 is 15 amino acids long. This record belongs to a study of cytomegalovirus exposure and HLA in healthy donors. Whole-study results and caveats: HLA alleles showed associations with 16,951 TCR beta sequences in a later analysis, at a 0.05 false discovery rate. A later analysis linked a missense DCLRE1C variant to TCR beta V- and J-gene trimming.

Both 60 Vbeta primers and 13 Jbeta primers went into the PCR. TCRdb's table, derived via immunoSEQ multiplex PCR, lists solely in-frame clones and lacks some. The sample includes some 51,000 clones, 60% to 80% of them seen just once. Each donor was nominally healthy when sampled (though unrecorded immune exposures were likely). The sequence came from a female donor in good health and CMV-seronegative. Material: PBMCs. V is TRBV6-1 and J is TRBJ2-1; 12 bases map to TRBD2. This CDR3 reads CASSERTSGINEQFF. DNA of the CDR3: TGTGCCAGCAGTGAGAGGACTAGCGGGATAAATGAGCAGTTCTTC.